Below, 2 T cell receptor beta chains from the same sample are listed, as sequenced in a study of cytotoxic CD8 clonotypes in ibrutinib-treated CLL. This table comes from immunoSEQ multiplex PCR, and its TCRdb copy is limited to in-frame clones, with some not included. Of about 270,000 clones listed, 70% to 80% are singletons. Sequencing used PBMCs, obtained at disease progression, from a patient treated with ibrutinib. These receptors were obtained from a human donor with chronic lymphocytic leukemia.

CDR3 sequence (DNA): TGTGCCAGCAGCTTACGCCGGGGGGGCCCAGATACGCAGTATTTT. This codes for CASSLRRGGPDTQYF. The rearrangement joins TRBV13 to TRBJ2-3, with 8 bases lining up with TRBD2. The V gene's germline CDR1 is PRHDT and CDR2 FYEKMQ (reference sequence). This CDR3 is 15 amino acids long. Germline trimming cut 2 bases from V and 4 bases from J; bases unmatched to any gene: 5.

This chain links TRBV13 with TRBJ2-5, with 8 positions matching TRBD1. J lost 8 bases, V lost 4 bases, and 12 bases had no gene match. Germline V gene data show CDR1 as PRHDT and CDR2 as FYEKMQ (reference sequence). The CDR3 totals 15 residues. The CDR3 loop is CASSSRDRSSITQYF. The DNA for the CDR3 is TGTGCCAGCAGCTCCCGGGACAGGAGTTCAATAACCCAGTACTTC.